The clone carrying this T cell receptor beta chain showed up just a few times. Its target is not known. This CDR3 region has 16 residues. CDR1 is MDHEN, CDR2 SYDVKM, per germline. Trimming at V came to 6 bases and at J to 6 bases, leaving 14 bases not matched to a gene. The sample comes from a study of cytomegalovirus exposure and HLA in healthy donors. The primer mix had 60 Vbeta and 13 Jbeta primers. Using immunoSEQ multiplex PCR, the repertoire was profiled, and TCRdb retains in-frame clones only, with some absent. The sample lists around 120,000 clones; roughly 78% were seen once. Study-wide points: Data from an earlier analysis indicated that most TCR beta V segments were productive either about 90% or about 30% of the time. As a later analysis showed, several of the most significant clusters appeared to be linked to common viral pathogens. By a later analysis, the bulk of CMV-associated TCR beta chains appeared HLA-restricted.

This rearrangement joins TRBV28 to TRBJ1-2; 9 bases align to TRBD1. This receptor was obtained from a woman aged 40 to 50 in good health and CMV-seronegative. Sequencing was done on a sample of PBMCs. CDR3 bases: TGTGCCAGCAGCCCTTACCCAACAGGGGGCTTAGATGGCTACACCTTC. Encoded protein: CASSPYPTGGLDGYTF.